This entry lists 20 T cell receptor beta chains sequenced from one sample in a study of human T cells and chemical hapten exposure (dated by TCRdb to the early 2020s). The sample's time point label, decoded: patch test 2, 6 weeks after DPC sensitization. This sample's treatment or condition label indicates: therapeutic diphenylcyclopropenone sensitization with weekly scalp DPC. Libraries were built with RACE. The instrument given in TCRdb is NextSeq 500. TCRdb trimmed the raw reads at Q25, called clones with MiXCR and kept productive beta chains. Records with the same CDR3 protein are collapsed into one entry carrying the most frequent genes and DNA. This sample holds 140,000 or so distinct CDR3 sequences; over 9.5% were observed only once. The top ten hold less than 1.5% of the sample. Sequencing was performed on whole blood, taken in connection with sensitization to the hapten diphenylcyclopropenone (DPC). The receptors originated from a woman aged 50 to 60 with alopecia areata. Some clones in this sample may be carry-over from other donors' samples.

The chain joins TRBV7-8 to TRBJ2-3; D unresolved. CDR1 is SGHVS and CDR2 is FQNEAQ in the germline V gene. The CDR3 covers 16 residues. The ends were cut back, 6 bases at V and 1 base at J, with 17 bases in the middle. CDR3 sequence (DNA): TGTGCCAGCAGACTCTCGATAGCTTTGCGCACAGATACGCAGTATTTT. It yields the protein CASRLSIALRTDTQYF. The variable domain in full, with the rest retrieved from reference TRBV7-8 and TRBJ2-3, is GAGVSQSPRYKVAKRGQDVALRCDPISGHVSLFWYQQALGQGPEFLTYFQNEAQLDKSGLPSDRFFAERPEGSVSTLKIQRTQQEDSAVYLCASRLSIALRTDTQYFGPGTRLTVL.

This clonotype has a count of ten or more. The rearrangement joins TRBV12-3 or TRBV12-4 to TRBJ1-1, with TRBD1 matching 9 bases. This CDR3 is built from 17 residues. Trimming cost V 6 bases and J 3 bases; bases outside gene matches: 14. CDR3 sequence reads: CASSPGQGWGWDTEAFF. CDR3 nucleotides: TGTGCCAGCAGCCCGGGACAGGGCTGGGGCTGGGACACTGAAGCTTTCTTT.

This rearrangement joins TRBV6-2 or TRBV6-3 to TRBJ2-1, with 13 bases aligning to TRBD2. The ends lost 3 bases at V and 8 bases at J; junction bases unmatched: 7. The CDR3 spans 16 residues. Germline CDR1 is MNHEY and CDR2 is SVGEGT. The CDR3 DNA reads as TGTGCCAGCAGTTATCCACTAGCGGGGGGGCTTGATGAGCAGTTCTTC. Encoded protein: CASSYPLAGGLDEQFF.

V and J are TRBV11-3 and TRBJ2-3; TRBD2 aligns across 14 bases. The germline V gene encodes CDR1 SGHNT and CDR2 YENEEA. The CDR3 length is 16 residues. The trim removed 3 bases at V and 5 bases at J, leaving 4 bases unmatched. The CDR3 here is CASSLGLAGVQDTQYF. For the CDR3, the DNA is TGTGCCAGCAGCTTGGGACTAGCGGGAGTACAAGATACGCAGTATTTT.

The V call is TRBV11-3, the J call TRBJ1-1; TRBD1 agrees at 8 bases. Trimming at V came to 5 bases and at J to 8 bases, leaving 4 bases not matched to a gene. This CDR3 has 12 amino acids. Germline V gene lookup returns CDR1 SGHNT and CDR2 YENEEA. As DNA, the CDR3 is TGTGCCAGCAGCCCAGGGGGCGCGGAAGCTTTCTTT. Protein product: CASSPGGAEAFF.

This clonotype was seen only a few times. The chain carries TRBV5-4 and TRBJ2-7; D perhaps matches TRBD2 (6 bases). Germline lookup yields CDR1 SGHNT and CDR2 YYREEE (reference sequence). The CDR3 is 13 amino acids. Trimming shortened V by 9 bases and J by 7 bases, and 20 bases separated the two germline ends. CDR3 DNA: TGTGCCAACTCACGGGAGCCCTCGCGGGAGCAGTACTTC. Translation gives CANSREPSREQYF.

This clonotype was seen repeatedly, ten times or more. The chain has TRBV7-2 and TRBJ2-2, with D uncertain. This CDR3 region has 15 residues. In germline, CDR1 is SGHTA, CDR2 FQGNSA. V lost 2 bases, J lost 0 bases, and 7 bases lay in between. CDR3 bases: TGTGCCAGCAGCTTAAACACCGCGAACACCGGGGAGCTGTTTTTT. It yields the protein CASSLNTANTGELFF.

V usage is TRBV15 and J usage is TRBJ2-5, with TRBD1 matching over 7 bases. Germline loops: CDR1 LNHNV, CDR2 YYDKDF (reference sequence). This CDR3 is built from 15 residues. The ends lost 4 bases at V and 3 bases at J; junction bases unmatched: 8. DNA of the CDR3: TGTGCCACCAGCACCCAGGGGCAGGGGGAAGAGACCCAGTACTTC. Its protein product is CATSTQGQGEETQYF.

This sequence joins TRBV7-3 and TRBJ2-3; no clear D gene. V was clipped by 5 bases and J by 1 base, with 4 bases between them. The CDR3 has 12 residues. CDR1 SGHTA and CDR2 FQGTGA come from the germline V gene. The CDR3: CASSAGTDTQYF. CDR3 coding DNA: TGTGCCAGCAGCGCCGGCACAGATACGCAGTATTTT.

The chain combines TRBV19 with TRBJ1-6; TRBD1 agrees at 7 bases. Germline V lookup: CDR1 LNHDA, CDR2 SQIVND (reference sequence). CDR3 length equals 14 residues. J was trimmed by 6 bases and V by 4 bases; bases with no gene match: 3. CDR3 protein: CASSTGTVNSPLHF. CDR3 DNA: TGTGCCAGTAGTACCGGGACAGTTAATTCACCCCTCCACTTT.

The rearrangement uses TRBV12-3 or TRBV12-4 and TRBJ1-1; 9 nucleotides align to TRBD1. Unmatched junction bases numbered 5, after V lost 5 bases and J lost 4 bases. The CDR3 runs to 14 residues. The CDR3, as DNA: TGTGCCAGCAGTCCAGACAGGGGGAGCACTGAAGCTTTCTTT. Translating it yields CASSPDRGSTEAFF.

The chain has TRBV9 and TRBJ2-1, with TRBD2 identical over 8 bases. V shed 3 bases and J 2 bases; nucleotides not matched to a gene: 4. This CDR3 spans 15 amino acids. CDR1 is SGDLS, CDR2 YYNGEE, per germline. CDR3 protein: CASSGIAGPYNEQFF. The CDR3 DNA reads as TGTGCCAGCAGCGGAATAGCGGGACCCTACAATGAGCAGTTCTTC.

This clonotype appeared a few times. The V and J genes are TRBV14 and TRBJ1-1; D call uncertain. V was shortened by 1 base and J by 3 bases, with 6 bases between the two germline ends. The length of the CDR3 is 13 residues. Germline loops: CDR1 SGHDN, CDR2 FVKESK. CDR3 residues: CASSQGRDTEAFF. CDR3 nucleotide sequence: TGTGCCAGCAGCCAAGGACGGGACACTGAAGCTTTCTTT.

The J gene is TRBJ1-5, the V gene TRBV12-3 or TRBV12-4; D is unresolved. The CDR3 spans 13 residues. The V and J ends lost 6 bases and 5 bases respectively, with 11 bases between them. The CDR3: CASSPGAYQPQHF. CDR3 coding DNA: TGTGCCAGCAGCCCGGGCGCTTATCAGCCCCAGCATTTT.

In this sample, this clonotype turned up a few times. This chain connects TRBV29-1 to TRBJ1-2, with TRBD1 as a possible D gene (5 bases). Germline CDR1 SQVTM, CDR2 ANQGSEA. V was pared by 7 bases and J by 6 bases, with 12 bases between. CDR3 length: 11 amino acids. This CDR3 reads CSGGRGDGYTF. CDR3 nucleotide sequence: TGCAGCGGCGGAAGGGGAGATGGCTACACCTTC.

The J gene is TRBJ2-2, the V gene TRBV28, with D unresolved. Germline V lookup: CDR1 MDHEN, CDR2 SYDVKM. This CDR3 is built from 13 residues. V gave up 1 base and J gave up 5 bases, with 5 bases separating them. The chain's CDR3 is CASSLFLTGELFF. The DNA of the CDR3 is TGTGCCAGCAGTTTATTTCTGACCGGGGAGCTGTTTTTT.

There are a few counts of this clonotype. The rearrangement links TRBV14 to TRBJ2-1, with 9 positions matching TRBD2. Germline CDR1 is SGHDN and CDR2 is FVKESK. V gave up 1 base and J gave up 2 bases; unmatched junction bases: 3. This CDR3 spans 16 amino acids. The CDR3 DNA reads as TGTGCCAGCAGCCAAGTGGTAGCGGGGGCCTACAATGAGCAGTTCTTC. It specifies CASSQVVAGAYNEQFF.

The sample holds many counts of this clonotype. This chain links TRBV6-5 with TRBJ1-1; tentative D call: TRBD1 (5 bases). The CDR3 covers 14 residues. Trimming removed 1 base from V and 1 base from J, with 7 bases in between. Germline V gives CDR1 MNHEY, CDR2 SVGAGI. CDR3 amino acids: CASSYWGENTEAFF. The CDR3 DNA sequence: TGTGCCAGCAGTTACTGGGGCGAGAACACTGAAGCTTTCTTT.

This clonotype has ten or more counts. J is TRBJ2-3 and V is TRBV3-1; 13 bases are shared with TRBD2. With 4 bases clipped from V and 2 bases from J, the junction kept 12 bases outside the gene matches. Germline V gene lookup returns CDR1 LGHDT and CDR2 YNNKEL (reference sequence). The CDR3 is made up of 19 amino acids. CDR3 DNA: TGTGCCAGCAGCCGCGGCCGGACTAGCGGGAGACCTTCCACAGATACGCAGTATTTT. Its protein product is CASSRGRTSGRPSTDTQYF.

CDR3 loop: CASSWTGVGVQETQYF. In DNA, the CDR3 is TGTGCCAGCAGCTGGACGGGAGTAGGAGTTCAAGAGACCCAGTACTTC. The V and J genes are TRBV28 and TRBJ2-5; a possible D gene is TRBD2 (6 bases). The CDR3 is made up of 16 amino acids. CDR1 MDHEN and CDR2 SYDVKM come from the germline V gene. The V end lost 6 bases, the J end lost 2 bases, and 19 bases lay between the germline ends.